This T cell receptor (beta chain) was captured by sequencing in a study of blood T cells in healthy people across ages. In the case of this clonotype: Its antigen is not identified.

The CDR3 is 14 residues long. CDR1 is SNHLY and CDR2 is FYNNEI in the germline V gene. V lost 10 bases, J lost 1 base, and 14 bases lay in between. Researchers isolated at least 6 million PBMCs per sample. Study outcomes and limitations: The study lacked donor CMV status, which possibly confounded expanded clonotype changes. More naive CD4+ cells and higher diversity marked long-lived donors relative to aged donors.

A sample-barcoded 5' primer and a J-beta primer mix were used in a second PCR of roughly 7 to 11 cycles. A template-switch adaptor with 12 random nucleotides tagged each cDNA molecule. Each CDR3 protein gets one entry after TCRdb re-called the 5' RACE reads with MiXCR. The sample holds 1,300,000 or so distinct CDR3 sequences, around 59% seen once. The chain uses TRBV2 and TRBJ2-1, with D perhaps being TRBD1 or TRBD2 (6 bases each). The TCR sequence derives from a man aged 18 to 35 in good health. Sequencing was carried out using blood. This CDR3 reads CATKGGPSYNEQFF. CDR3 sequence (DNA): TGTGCCACCAAGGGGGGCCCTTCCTACAATGAGCAGTTCTTC. The complete variable domain, with remaining parts taken from reference TRBV2 and TRBJ2-1, reads EPEVTQTPSHQVTQMGQEVILRCVPISNHLYFYWYRQILGQKVEFLVSFYNNEISEKSEIFDDQFSVERPDGSNFTLKIRSTKLEDSAMYFCATKGGPSYNEQFFGPGTRLTVL.